The T cell receptor (beta chain) under discussion was sequenced for a study of cytomegalovirus exposure and HLA in healthy donors. Trimming took off 6 bases at V and 2 bases at J, with 14 bases between the two ends. Germline loops: CDR1 MNHEY, CDR2 SMNVEV (reference sequence). The length of the CDR3 is 14 residues. With 60 Vbeta and 13 Jbeta primers, the PCR was carried out. Measured with immunoSEQ multiplex PCR; TCRdb has only the in-frame clones, and not every one. The table records 55,000 to 70,000 clones, about 61% of them present only once. The origin of this receptor is a woman aged 50 to 60 in good health and CMV-seronegative. Sequencing used PBMCs. This sequence joins TRBV27 and TRBJ2-7; D is possibly TRBD1 (6 bases). Here the CDR3 DNA reads TGTGCCAGCAGACGGACAGCTTTCACCTACGAGCAGTACTTC. It is translated as CASRRTAFTYEQYF.